A selection of T cell receptor beta chains follows, all from one sample in a study of identical twins. MiXCR, applied by TCRdb to the 5' RACE reads, yields one record per CDR3 protein. The sample yields 1.5 million to 2 million distinct CDR3 sequences, about 31% seen once. Sequencing was done on a sample of cord blood. These receptors were obtained from a newborn girl in good health. The CDR3 runs from the conserved cysteine through the conserved F or W. A D gene is named only where the DNA matches it firmly. A row's size may be missing; if present it is once, few, many or a size class.

J: TRBJ1-5
size: NA
D: NA
V: TRBV10-3
CDR3: CAISAGLNSNQPQHF
DNA: TGTGCCATCAGTGCTGGACTCAATAGCAATCAGCCCCAGCATTTT

J: TRBJ2-3
size: few
D: NA
V: TRBV3-1
CDR3: CASSQDYRDTQYF
DNA: TGTGCCAGCAGCCAAGATTACAGAGATACGCAGTATTTT

J: TRBJ2-2
size: NA
D: NA
V: TRBV6-1
CDR3: CASKGGSLNTGELFF
DNA: TGTGCCAGCAAGGGGGGCTCCTTGAACACCGGGGAGCTGTTTTTT

J: TRBJ1-1
size: NA
D: NA
V: TRBV27
CDR3: CASSTTTGIPEAFF
DNA: TGTGCCAGCAGTACGACGACAGGTATACCTGAAGCTTTCTTT

J: TRBJ2-7
size: NA
D: NA
V: TRBV3-1
CDR3: CASSAYRGRDYEQYF
DNA: TGTGCCAGCAGCGCGTATAGGGGCAGGGACTACGAGCAGTACTTC

J: TRBJ2-5
size: NA
D: NA
V: TRBV20-1
CDR3: CSASPRKETQYF
DNA: TGCAGTGCTAGTCCGCGGAAAGAGACCCAGTACTTC

J: TRBJ2-7
size: few
D: TRBD1
V: TRBV28
CDR3: CASSFMGTGGEQYF
DNA: TGTGCCAGCAGTTTTATGGGGACAGGGGGCGAGCAGTACTTC

J: TRBJ2-4
size: NA
D: NA
V: TRBV6-5
CDR3: CASSYTPGFAKNIQYF
DNA: TGTGCCAGCAGTTACACCCCAGGTTTTGCCAAAAACATTCAGTACTTC

J: TRBJ2-7
size: NA
D: NA
V: TRBV5-1
CDR3: CASSGGTWSYNEQYF
DNA: TGCGCCAGCAGCGGCGGGACTTGGTCCTACAATGAGCAGTACTTC

J: TRBJ1-1
size: NA
D: TRBD1
V: TRBV4-2
CDR3: CASSQLQGWANTEAFF
DNA: TGTGCCAGCAGCCAGCTACAGGGGTGGGCCAACACTGAAGCTTTCTTT

J: TRBJ1-5
size: NA
D: NA
V: TRBV3-1
CDR3: CASSQGGSTDYSNQPQHF
DNA: TGTGCCAGCAGCCAAGGGGGCTCGACAGACTATAGCAATCAGCCCCAGCATTTT

J: TRBJ2-7
size: NA
D: TRBD1
V: TRBV7-2
CDR3: CASSLMPRTGGYNEQYF
DNA: TGTGCCAGCAGCTTAATGCCACGGACAGGGGGCTACAATGAGCAGTACTTC

J: TRBJ1-2
size: few
D: NA
V: TRBV6-5
CDR3: CASSYLPKGYGYTF
DNA: TGTGCCAGCAGTTACCTACCTAAGGGATATGGCTACACCTTC

J: TRBJ2-1
size: NA
D: TRBD1
V: TRBV20-1
CDR3: CSELQGAQSNEQFF
DNA: TGCAGTGAACTACAGGGGGCGCAATCTAATGAGCAGTTCTTC

J: TRBJ2-1
size: NA
D: NA
V: TRBV12-3/TRBV12-4
CDR3: CASSLLRRETQFF
DNA: TGTGCCAGCAGTCTCCTGCGTCGGGAGACCCAGTTCTTC

J: TRBJ2-1
size: NA
D: NA
V: TRBV10-3
CDR3: CAINGGSYNEQFF
DNA: TGTGCCATCAATGGTGGATCCTACAATGAGCAGTTCTTC

J: TRBJ2-2
size: few
D: NA
V: TRBV28
CDR3: CASRGVDRSTGELFF
DNA: TGTGCCAGCAGGGGGGTCGATCGATCCACCGGGGAGCTGTTTTTT

J: TRBJ2-7
size: once
D: NA
V: TRBV20-1
CDR3: CSARDRAGTYNEQYF
DNA: TGCAGTGCTAGAGATCGAGCAGGGACCTACAATGAGCAGTACTTC

J: TRBJ1-2
size: few
D: TRBD1
V: TRBV2
CDR3: CASSDGQGLYGYTF
DNA: TGTGCCAGCAGTGATGGACAGGGACTCTATGGCTACACCTTC

J: TRBJ1-2
size: NA
D: TRBD1
V: TRBV10-3
CDR3: CAAGTGDVYGYTF
DNA: TGTGCCGCCGGGACAGGGGATGTCTATGGCTACACCTTC

J: TRBJ1-1
size: NA
D: NA
V: TRBV20-1
CDR3: CSARAGPQGPRAEAFF
DNA: TGCAGTGCTAGGGCCGGACCCCAGGGGCCTCGCGCTGAAGCTTTCTTT

J: TRBJ2-1
size: NA
D: TRBD2
V: TRBV9
CDR3: CASSVVGGWNEQFF
DNA: TGTGCCAGCAGCGTAGTGGGAGGGTGGAATGAGCAGTTCTTC

J: TRBJ1-5
size: NA
D: NA
V: TRBV28
CDR3: CASSFSPRGLRGNQPQHF
DNA: TGTGCCAGCAGTTTTTCTCCCCGGGGGCTTCGGGGCAATCAGCCCCAGCATTTT

J: TRBJ1-2
size: few
D: NA
V: TRBV4-2
CDR3: CASSQDRRWGGLNYGYTF
DNA: TGTGCCAGCAGCCAAGATCGGAGGTGGGGGGGGCTTAACTATGGCTACACCTTC

J: TRBJ1-2
size: few
D: NA
V: TRBV5-1
CDR3: CASSLDGEGLDGYTF
DNA: TGCGCCAGCAGCTTGGATGGGGAAGGGTTGGATGGCTACACCTTC

J: TRBJ2-7
size: NA
D: NA
V: TRBV6-1
CDR3: CASTKPGDIYEQYF
DNA: TGTGCCAGCACTAAGCCGGGGGACATCTACGAGCAGTACTTC

J: TRBJ2-5
size: many
D: NA
V: TRBV2
CDR3: CASSEDLNRKETQYF
DNA: TGTGCCAGCAGTGAAGACCTGAATAGGAAAGAGACCCAGTACTTC

J: TRBJ2-5
size: few
D: NA
V: TRBV4-2
CDR3: CASSQVGTPPETQYF
DNA: TGTGCCAGCAGCCAAGTCGGGACACCCCCAGAGACCCAGTACTTC

J: TRBJ1-6
size: NA
D: NA
V: TRBV6-6
CDR3: CASSYSMGSYNPPLHF
DNA: TGTGCCAGCAGTTACTCGATGGGCTCCTATAATCCACCCCTCCACTTT

J: TRBJ1-2
size: NA
D: TRBD1
V: TRBV4-1
CDR3: CASSQEDRVGYYGYTF
DNA: TGCGCCAGCAGCCAAGAGGACAGGGTAGGGTACTATGGCTACACCTTC

J: TRBJ1-1
size: NA
D: TRBD1
V: TRBV29-1
CDR3: CSVPRGAEAFF
DNA: TGCAGCGTCCCCAGGGGGGCTGAAGCTTTCTTT

J: TRBJ2-7
size: many
D: NA
V: TRBV5-1
CDR3: CASSLNPGSYEQYF
DNA: TGCGCCAGCAGCTTAAACCCAGGCTCCTACGAGCAGTACTTC

J: TRBJ2-3
size: NA
D: NA
V: TRBV20-1
CDR3: CSAEGMETSTDTQYF
DNA: TGCAGTGCGGAAGGGATGGAGACTAGCACAGATACGCAGTATTTT

J: TRBJ2-7
size: NA
D: NA
V: TRBV18
CDR3: CASSPVQGTYEQYF
DNA: TGTGCCAGCTCACCCGTTCAGGGCACCTACGAGCAGTACTTC

J: TRBJ2-1
size: few
D: TRBD1
V: TRBV9
CDR3: CASSARGQGYYNEQFF
DNA: TGTGCCAGCAGCGCCCGGGGACAGGGGTACTACAATGAGCAGTTCTTC

J: TRBJ1-1
size: NA
D: TRBD1
V: TRBV27
CDR3: CATFDRGTEAFF
DNA: TGTGCCACATTTGACAGGGGGACTGAAGCTTTCTTT

J: TRBJ2-3
size: NA
D: TRBD1
V: TRBV6-5
CDR3: CASRQGTGRDTQYF
DNA: TGTGCCAGCAGACAAGGGACAGGGCGAGATACGCAGTATTTT

J: TRBJ1-1
size: NA
D: NA
V: TRBV7-2
CDR3: CASSSSAGAFTEAFF
DNA: TGTGCCAGCAGCTCGTCCGCCGGGGCTTTCACTGAAGCTTTCTTT

J: TRBJ1-6
size: NA
D: NA
V: TRBV3-1
CDR3: CASSQVKGGNSPLHF
DNA: TGTGCCAGCAGCCAAGTCAAGGGCGGGAATTCACCCCTCCACTTT